This paragraph covers one TCR beta chain sequence. This entry belongs to a study of OX40 agonist ivuxolimab in advanced cancers. Assay used: immunoSEQ multiplex PCR; TCRdb lists only in-frame clones, some missing. The sample yields about 30,000 clones, 87% seen once. Germline values: CDR1 SQVTM, CDR2 ANQGSEA. CDR3 size: 15 residues. Trimming removed 2 bases at V and 0 bases at J, with 11 bases between. This TCR was recovered from an adult with an advanced solid tumor such as melanoma, head and neck, liver or kidney cancer. This chain uses TRBV29-1 with TRBJ2-1, with D unresolved. The input for sequencing was CD4+ or CD8+ T cells sorted from blood, taken in a trial of the OX40 agonist ivuxolimab. CDR3 in amino acids: CSVELVPSSYNEQFF. The CDR3 nucleotides are TGCAGCGTTGAATTGGTCCCCAGCTCCTACAATGAGCAGTTCTTC.